This T cell receptor beta chain was sequenced for a study of vaccination and CD4 T cells after COVID-19. Study summary: In the control cultures, a CEFX pool, an HIV-1 Nef pool, or no peptide was supplied.

Sequencing of DNA taken from cultured CD4+ T cells relied on the Oncomine TCR Beta short-read assay. It was cultured CD4+ T cells from which genomic DNA was extracted. TCRdb re-derived calls from the PCR reads in MiXCR, one entry per CDR3 protein. The sample contains under 25,000 distinct CDR3 sequences, 35% to 50% of which appear only once. Concerning this clonotype itself: Its antigen is not identified.

The CDR3 totals 16 residues. Germline V gene lookup returns CDR1 SGHKS and CDR2 YYEKEE (reference sequence). J lost 3 bases, V lost 0 bases, and 0 bases had no gene match. Treatment denoted: roughly 10-day PBMC culture with coronavirus spike peptide pools or control peptides (ViraFEST assay). TCR sequencing followed the expansion of antigen-specific T cells with peptide pools in ViraFEST. Sequencing used CD4+ T cells from blood, cultured in vitro, obtained after SARS-CoV-2 vaccination. The receptor was derived from a human donor who had recovered from COVID-19. V and J are TRBV5-5 and TRBJ2-1; TRBD2 agrees at 13 bases. In DNA form, the CDR3 reads TGTGCCAGCAGCTTGGGACTAGCGGGGGGCTACAATGAGCAGTTCTTC. It yields the protein CASSLGLAGGYNEQFF.